The rows below give T cell receptor beta chains drawn from one sample of a study of shared clonotypes between healthy human individuals. TCRdb keeps only in-frame clones here, not all; method: immunoSEQ multiplex PCR. The table lists about 600,000 clones, roughly 98% of them singletons, with approximately 0.33% in the top ten. The sequenced sample was naive CD8+ T cells sorted from blood. The receptors were gathered from a man aged 25-45 years in good health. The CDR3 runs from the conserved cysteine through the conserved F or W. A D gene is named only where the DNA matches it firmly. Expanded clones are given a class, and other clones once, few, many or no size at all.

V gene: TRBV10-1
J gene: TRBJ2-7
clone size: NA
D gene: TRBD2
CDR3 protein: CASSESSSGAYEQYF
CDR3 DNA: TGCGCCAGCAGTGAGTCGTCTAGCGGAGCCTACGAGCAGTACTTC

V gene: TRBV7-8
J gene: TRBJ1-2
clone size: NA
D gene: NA
CDR3 protein: CASSSPGSRVGYTF
CDR3 DNA: TGTGCCAGCAGCTCCCCGGGTTCAAGAGTCGGCTACACCTTC

V gene: TRBV6-1
J gene: TRBJ2-3
clone size: NA
D gene: NA
CDR3 protein: CASSDETDTQYF
CDR3 DNA: TGTGCCAGCAGTGATGAGACAGATACGCAGTATTTT

V gene: TRBV27
J gene: TRBJ2-3
clone size: NA
D gene: TRBD2
CDR3 protein: CASSLGTSQDTQYF
CDR3 DNA: TGTGCCAGCAGTTTGGGGACTAGCCAAGATACGCAGTATTTT

V gene: TRBV6-1
J gene: TRBJ2-5
clone size: NA
D gene: TRBD1
CDR3 protein: CASSDPGQGALETQYF
CDR3 DNA: TGTGCCAGCAGTGACCCGGGACAGGGGGCTCTAGAGACCCAGTACTTC

V gene: TRBV27
J gene: TRBJ2-7
clone size: NA
D gene: NA
CDR3 protein: CASSLSGGGVSYEQYF
CDR3 DNA: TGTGCCAGCAGTTTATCGGGCGGCGGGGTCTCCTACGAGCAGTACTTC

V gene: TRBV4-3
J gene: TRBJ2-7
clone size: NA
D gene: TRBD2
CDR3 protein: CASSQDRVTSGPSYEQYF
CDR3 DNA: TGCGCCAGCAGCCAAGATAGGGTGACTAGCGGGCCCTCCTACGAGCAGTACTTC

V gene: TRBV7-2
J gene: TRBJ2-3
clone size: NA
D gene: TRBD2
CDR3 protein: CASSLRLSGSSADTQYF
CDR3 DNA: TGTGCCAGCAGCTTACGACTTAGCGGGTCTAGCGCAGATACGCAGTATTTT

V gene: TRBV5-6
J gene: TRBJ2-7
clone size: NA
D gene: NA
CDR3 protein: CASSLAWGSLTYEQYF
CDR3 DNA: TGTGCCAGCAGCTTGGCTTGGGGCAGTCTGACCTACGAGCAGTACTTC

V gene: TRBV15
J gene: TRBJ1-1
clone size: NA
D gene: NA
CDR3 protein: CATSLFGQNTEAFF
CDR3 DNA: TGTGCCACCAGCCTCTTCGGACAGAACACTGAAGCTTTCTTT

V gene: TRBV6-6
J gene: TRBJ1-4
clone size: NA
D gene: NA
CDR3 protein: CASSYLATNEKLFF
CDR3 DNA: TGTGCCAGCAGTTACCTTGCAACTAATGAAAAACTGTTTTTT

V gene: TRBV27
J gene: TRBJ2-7
clone size: NA
D gene: TRBD1
CDR3 protein: CASSSGQGNEQYF
CDR3 DNA: TGTGCCAGCAGTTCCGGACAGGGTAACGAGCAGTACTTC

V gene: TRBV4-1
J gene: TRBJ2-2
clone size: NA
D gene: NA
CDR3 protein: CASSPGQTNTGELFF
CDR3 DNA: TGCGCCAGCAGCCCAGGACAGACGAACACCGGGGAGCTGTTTTTT

V gene: TRBV7-9
J gene: TRBJ1-1
clone size: NA
D gene: NA
CDR3 protein: CASSFDRSEAFF
CDR3 DNA: TGTGCCAGCAGCTTCGACAGGTCCGAAGCTTTCTTT

V gene: TRBV7-9
J gene: TRBJ2-7
clone size: NA
D gene: NA
CDR3 protein: CASSWQGPASYEQYF
CDR3 DNA: TGTGCCAGCAGCTGGCAGGGGCCGGCCTCCTACGAGCAGTACTTC

V gene: TRBV27
J gene: TRBJ2-3
clone size: NA
D gene: NA
CDR3 protein: CASSSVGLSTDTQYF
CDR3 DNA: TGTGCCAGCAGTTCAGTGGGCCTAAGCACAGATACGCAGTATTTT

V gene: TRBV14
J gene: TRBJ2-7
clone size: once
D gene: NA
CDR3 protein: CASSQGRTPYEQYF
CDR3 DNA: TGTGCCAGCAGCCAAGGACGGACCCCCTACGAGCAGTACTTC

V gene: TRBV29-1
J gene: TRBJ1-1
clone size: NA
D gene: NA
CDR3 protein: CSVDGEPEAFF
CDR3 DNA: TGCAGCGTTGATGGCGAGCCTGAAGCTTTCTTT

V gene: TRBV5-5
J gene: TRBJ1-4
clone size: once
D gene: NA
CDR3 protein: CASSFEADSTNEKLFF
CDR3 DNA: TGTGCCAGCAGCTTCGAGGCGGACAGCACTAATGAAAAACTGTTTTTT

V gene: TRBV19
J gene: TRBJ2-2
clone size: NA
D gene: NA
CDR3 protein: CASSILESVFRELFF
CDR3 DNA: TGTGCCAGTAGTATACTGGAGTCAGTATTCCGGGAGCTGTTTTTT

V gene: TRBV7-2
J gene: TRBJ2-7
clone size: NA
D gene: TRBD2
CDR3 protein: CASSLYASGNEQYF
CDR3 DNA: TGTGCCAGCAGCTTATACGCTAGCGGGAATGAGCAGTACTTC

V gene: TRBV19
J gene: TRBJ2-5
clone size: NA
D gene: TRBD1
CDR3 protein: CASSIRGREETQYF
CDR3 DNA: TGTGCCAGTAGTATTAGGGGGCGAGAGGAGACCCAGTACTTC

V gene: TRBV27
J gene: TRBJ2-7
clone size: NA
D gene: TRBD1
CDR3 protein: CASSQQGKQQYF
CDR3 DNA: TGTGCCAGCAGCCAACAGGGGAAACAGCAGTACTTC

V gene: TRBV7-8
J gene: TRBJ2-7
clone size: NA
D gene: TRBD1
CDR3 protein: CASSWSPNDRGGLHEQYF
CDR3 DNA: TGTGCCAGCAGCTGGAGCCCCAACGACAGGGGCGGTTTGCACGAGCAGTACTTC

V gene: TRBV30
J gene: TRBJ2-7
clone size: NA
D gene: TRBD2
CDR3 protein: CAWSLREGLYEQYF
CDR3 DNA: TGTGCCTGGAGTTTGAGGGAGGGCCTGTACGAGCAGTACTTC

V gene: TRBV2
J gene: TRBJ2-2
clone size: NA
D gene: TRBD1
CDR3 protein: CASRPGGTNTGELFF
CDR3 DNA: TGTGCCAGCAGACCAGGGGGCACAAACACCGGGGAGCTGTTTTTT

V gene: TRBV5-6
J gene: TRBJ2-1
clone size: NA
D gene: TRBD2
CDR3 protein: CASKAGGPDTHNEQFF
CDR3 DNA: TGTGCCAGCAAAGCGGGAGGGCCGGACACACACAATGAGCAGTTCTTC

V gene: TRBV11-2
J gene: TRBJ2-7
clone size: NA
D gene: TRBD2
CDR3 protein: CASSPEGVAGGNYEQYF
CDR3 DNA: TGTGCCAGCAGCCCAGAAGGGGTAGCGGGAGGGAACTACGAGCAGTACTTC

V gene: TRBV28
J gene: TRBJ1-1
clone size: NA
D gene: NA
CDR3 protein: CASSLTAVSNTEAFF
CDR3 DNA: TGTGCCAGCAGTTTAACCGCGGTTTCGAACACTGAAGCTTTCTTT

V gene: TRBV29-1
J gene: TRBJ2-7
clone size: NA
D gene: TRBD2
CDR3 protein: CSVSTSGRALAYEQYF
CDR3 DNA: TGCAGCGTTTCGACTAGCGGGAGGGCCTTGGCCTACGAGCAGTACTTC

V gene: TRBV27
J gene: TRBJ1-1
clone size: NA
D gene: NA
CDR3 protein: CASSAEFMNTEAFF
CDR3 DNA: TGTGCCAGCAGTGCGGAGTTCATGAACACTGAAGCTTTCTTT